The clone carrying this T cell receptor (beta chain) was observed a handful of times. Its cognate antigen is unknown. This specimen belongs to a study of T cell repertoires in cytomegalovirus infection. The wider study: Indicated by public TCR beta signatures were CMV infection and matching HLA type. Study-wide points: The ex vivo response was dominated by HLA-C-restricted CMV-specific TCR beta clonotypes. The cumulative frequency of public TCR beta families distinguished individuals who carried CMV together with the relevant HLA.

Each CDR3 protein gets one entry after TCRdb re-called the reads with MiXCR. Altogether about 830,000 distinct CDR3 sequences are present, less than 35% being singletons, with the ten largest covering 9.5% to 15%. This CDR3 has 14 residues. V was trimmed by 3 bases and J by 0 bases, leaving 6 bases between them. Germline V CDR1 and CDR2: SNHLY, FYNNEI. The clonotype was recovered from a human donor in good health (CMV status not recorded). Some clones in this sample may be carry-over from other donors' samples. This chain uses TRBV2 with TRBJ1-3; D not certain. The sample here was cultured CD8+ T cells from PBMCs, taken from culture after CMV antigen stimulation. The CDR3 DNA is TGTGCCAGCAGTGACAGGAGCTCTGGAAACACCATATATTTT. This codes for CASSDRSSGNTIYF. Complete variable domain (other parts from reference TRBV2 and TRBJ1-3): EPEVTQTPSHQVTQMGQEVILRCVPISNHLYFYWYRQILGQKVEFLVSFYNNEISEKSEIFDDQFSVERPDGSNFTLKIRSTKLEDSAMYFCASSDRSSGNTIYFGEGSWLTVV.